A single sample gave rise to the 18 T cell receptor beta chains below, sequenced in a study of early T cells in non-severe SARS-CoV-2 infection. TCRdb reprocessed the 5' RACE reads with MiXCR, giving one entry per CDR3 protein. Found here are roughly 51,000 distinct CDR3 sequences, 7% to 8% of them singletons; the top ten hold roughly 5%. Sequencing was done on a sample of whole blood. These receptors came from an adult who was a healthcare worker with PCR-confirmed SARS-CoV-2 infection or an uninfected control (not recorded which).

V usage is TRBV12-3 or TRBV12-4 and J usage is TRBJ2-7, with 9 bases fitting TRBD1. Trimming cost V 5 bases and J 3 bases; bases outside gene matches: 5. CDR3 length: 14 amino acids. Here the CDR3 reads CASSPGQGNYEQYF. The CDR3 DNA is TGTGCCAGCAGTCCAGGACAGGGGAACTACGAGCAGTACTTC.

J is TRBJ1-5 and V is TRBV20-1, with 7 bases matching TRBD1. J was trimmed by 2 bases and V by 3 bases; bases with no gene match: 7. The CDR3 covers 15 residues. Germline CDR1 and CDR2: DFQATT and SNEGSKA (reference sequence). CDR3 coding DNA: TGCAGTGCTAGGGTAGGGGGCAGGGGCAATCAGCCCCAGCATTTT. Its translation is CSARVGGRGNQPQHF.

This clonotype was observed a handful of times. The chain combines TRBV7-2 with TRBJ2-5, with no clear D. The V gene's germline CDR1 is SGHTA and CDR2 FQGNSA. This CDR3 has 12 residues. Trimming shortened V by 2 bases and J by 4 bases, and 5 bases separated the two germline ends. The chain's CDR3 is CASSLSIETQYF. DNA for the CDR3: TGTGCCAGCAGCTTAAGTATAGAGACCCAGTACTTC.

This clonotype was counted ten times or more. The gene calls are TRBV4-3 and TRBJ1-1, with D tentatively TRBD1 (5 bases). The CDR3 has 13 amino acids. Per the germline V gene, CDR1 is LGHNA and CDR2 is YSLEER. Trimming removed 0 bases from V and 9 bases from J, with 11 bases in between. This chain's CDR3 is CASSQDNRSKAFF. For the CDR3, the DNA is TGCGCCAGCAGCCAAGATAACAGGTCTAAAGCTTTCTTT.

The chain carries TRBV27 and TRBJ1-5; 9 nucleotides match TRBD1. V was pared by 3 bases and J by 7 bases, with 4 bases of the junction left unmatched. This CDR3 is 14 amino acids long. Germline V lookup: CDR1 MNHEY, CDR2 SMNVEV (reference sequence). CDR3 region: CASSFRTGVQPQHF. CDR3 sequence (DNA): TGTGCCAGCAGTTTCAGGACAGGGGTACAGCCCCAGCATTTT.

CDR3 sequence (DNA): TGTGCCAGCAGCTTATTGGAAAACATTCAGTACTTC. Residues: CASSLLENIQYF. The chain uses TRBV11-2 and TRBJ2-4; D is unresolved. Trimming removed 2 bases at V and 5 bases at J, with 4 bases between. Germline V gives CDR1 SGHAT, CDR2 FQNNGV. There are 12 residues in the CDR3.

The chain recombines TRBV30 with TRBJ1-1; D is perhaps TRBD1 (6 bases). V lost 1 base and J lost 4, with 13 bases in between. CDR3 length: 14 amino acids. The germline V gene has CDR1 GTSNPN and CDR2 SVGIG (reference sequence). The CDR3, as DNA: TGTGCCTGGAGTGAGGACAGCTGGGCCACTGAAGCTTTCTTT. Its protein product is CAWSEDSWATEAFF.

This clonotype has just a few counts. Written as DNA, the CDR3 is TGTGCCAGCAGTTACTCAGGGGCAGGGACCGGGGAGCTGTTTTTT. Encoded protein: CASSYSGAGTGELFF. The chain employs TRBV6-5 and TRBJ2-2, with a tentative D call TRBD1 (5 bases). The ends were cut back, 0 bases at V and 5 bases at J, with 10 bases in the middle. The CDR3 is made up of 15 amino acids. Germline V gene lookup returns CDR1 MNHEY and CDR2 SVGAGI.

This clonotype was counted a few times. The chain carries TRBV7-9 and TRBJ1-4; 7 positions agree with TRBD1. With V trimmed by 5 bases and J by 6 bases, 6 bases remained unmatched. Germline V gene sequence: CDR1 SEHNR, CDR2 FQNEAQ (reference sequence). The CDR3 consists of 14 residues. CDR3 amino acids: CASSTGAGDEKLFF. CDR3 sequence (DNA): TGTGCCAGCAGCACAGGGGCCGGGGATGAAAAACTGTTTTTT.

This clonotype was seen a handful of times. This chain connects TRBV24-1 to TRBJ1-1, with 7 positions matching TRBD1. Losses at the gene ends were 3 bases for V and 11 bases for J; bases not matched to a gene: 8. The CDR3 contains 13 residues. Germline V gene data show CDR1 as KGHDR and CDR2 as SFDVKD. The CDR3 loop reads CATSDPSTGRAFF. CDR3 nucleotides: TGTGCCACCAGTGATCCATCGACAGGGAGGGCTTTCTTT.

At least ten counts were recorded for this clonotype. The rearrangement links TRBV6-6 to TRBJ2-3; 10 nucleotides match TRBD1. Germline CDR1 MNHNY, CDR2 SVGAGI (reference sequence). V shed 8 bases and J 3 bases; nucleotides not matched to a gene: 11. The CDR3 runs to 16 residues. CDR3 bases: TGTGCCAGCGCTCGGAGAGGGACAGGGGATACAGATACGCAGTATTTT. It specifies CASARRGTGDTDTQYF.

This clonotype occurred many times. J is TRBJ1-2 and V is TRBV9; tentative D call: TRBD1 (5 bases). The CDR3 covers 13 residues. Trimming cost V 3 bases and J 7 bases, with 13 bases left between them. Looked up from germline, CDR1 is SGDLS and CDR2 is YYNGEE. CDR3 bases: TGTGCCAGCAGCGCCGGGACGGGTTTTGGCTACACCTTC. This sequence encodes CASSAGTGFGYTF.

This clonotype was seen ten or more times. The chain employs TRBV18 and TRBJ2-5; no clear D. The CDR3 totals 12 residues. Germline CDR1 and CDR2: KGHSH and LQKENI. V lost 3 bases, J lost 4 bases, and 6 bases lay in between. For the CDR3, the DNA is TGTGCCAGCTCACCTAAGAGAGAGACCCAGTACTTC. It yields the protein CASSPKRETQYF.

The chain combines TRBV6-2 or TRBV6-3 with TRBJ2-5; 8 bases map to TRBD2. This CDR3 has 17 residues. The V and J ends lost 6 bases and 1 base, in that order; junction bases with no gene match: 13. Germline CDR1 MNHEY, CDR2 SVGEGT. The DNA of the CDR3 is TGTGCCAGCAGCCCCCTAGCCCTAGCGGGTATCCAAGAGACCCAGTACTTC. Translated, it gives CASSPLALAGIQETQYF.

V gene TRBV12-3 or TRBV12-4 combines with J gene TRBJ2-1, with a tentative D call TRBD1 (6 bases). The CDR3 is 15 amino acids. The germline V and J ends were trimmed by 7 bases and 2 bases, with 15 bases remaining between them. In DNA form, the CDR3 reads TGTGCCAGCACCCCCCCTGGGACACCCTACAATGAGCAGTTCTTC. Encoded protein: CASTPPGTPYNEQFF.

This clonotype is medium-sized. The chain has TRBV18 and TRBJ1-2, with a tentative D call TRBD1 (5 bases). Looked up from germline, CDR1 is KGHSH and CDR2 is LQKENI. With 3 bases removed from V and 2 bases from J, the gap between germline ends came to 7 bases. The CDR3 consists of 13 residues. The CDR3 here is CASSPDRNYGYTF. The CDR3 nucleotides read TGTGCCAGCTCACCCGACAGAAACTATGGCTACACCTTC.

This chain uses TRBV7-9 with TRBJ1-5; D gene uncertain. Germline CDR1 is SEHNR and CDR2 is FQNEAQ (reference sequence). V shed 1 base and J shed 1 base, with 5 bases lying between them. CDR3 length: 14 amino acids. The CDR3 protein is CASSLGQSNQPQHF. The DNA for the CDR3 is TGTGCCAGCAGCTTAGGCCAGAGCAATCAGCCCCAGCATTTT.

By sample fraction, this clonotype is medium-sized. The chain is built from TRBV29-1 and TRBJ2-1; D may be TRBD1 (6 bases). This CDR3 contains 12 residues. Trimming cost V 5 bases and J 10 bases, with 15 bases left between them. Germline V lookup: CDR1 SQVTM, CDR2 ANQGSEA. In DNA, the CDR3 is TGCAGCGTTATACCAGATCAGGGGGAGCAGTTCTTC. Its translation: CSVIPDQGEQFF.